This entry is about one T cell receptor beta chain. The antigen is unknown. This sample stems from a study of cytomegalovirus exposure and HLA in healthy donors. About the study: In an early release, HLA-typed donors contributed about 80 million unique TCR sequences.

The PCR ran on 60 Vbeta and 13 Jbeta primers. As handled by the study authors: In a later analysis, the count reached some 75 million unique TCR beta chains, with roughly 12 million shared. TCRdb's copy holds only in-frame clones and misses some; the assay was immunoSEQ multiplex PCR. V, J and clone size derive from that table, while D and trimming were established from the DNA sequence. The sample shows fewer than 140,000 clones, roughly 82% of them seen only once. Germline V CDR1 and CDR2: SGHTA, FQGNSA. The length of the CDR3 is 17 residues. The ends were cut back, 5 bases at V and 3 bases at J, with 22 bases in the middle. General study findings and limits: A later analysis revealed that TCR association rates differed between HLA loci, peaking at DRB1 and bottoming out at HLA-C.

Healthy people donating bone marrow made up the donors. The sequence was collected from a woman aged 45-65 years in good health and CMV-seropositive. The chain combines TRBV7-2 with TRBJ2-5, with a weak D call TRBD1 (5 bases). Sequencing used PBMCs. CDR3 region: CASSRRRTVLGEETQYF. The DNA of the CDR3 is TGTGCCAGCAGCCGAAGGAGAACAGTCCTAGGGGAAGAGACCCAGTACTTC.